This T cell receptor (beta chain) was obtained from a study of cytotoxic CD8 clonotypes in ibrutinib-treated CLL. Overall study: Responses comprised around 24 partial and 2 complete; at median around six years, around 15 remained remitted and roughly 12 progressed. Study observations and caveats: Clonality increased at ibrutinib response and stayed stable in sustained remission. At progression, however, it fell back toward baseline.

For this clone: Its antigen is not known.

The targeted sequencing depth was 1 in 200,000 to 1 in 1 million T cells. Generated by immunoSEQ multiplex PCR, the TCRdb table keeps only in-frame clones and is missing some. Among approximately 53,000 clones listed, 75% to 90% were seen once. Germline trimming cut 3 bases from V and 1 base from J; bases unmatched to any gene: 16. CDR3 size: 20 residues. Per germline, CDR1 ENHRY and CDR2 SYGVKD. As input for TCR beta libraries, around 2 micrograms of genomic DNA came from cryopreserved PBMCs. The starting material was PBMCs, obtained after 24 months of ibrutinib treatment. The receptor's source is a human donor with chronic lymphocytic leukemia. This chain joins TRBV10-3 and TRBJ2-3; 10 bases map to TRBD1. The CDR3 region is CAISDSGTGVSYVGTDTQYF. CDR3 DNA sequence: TGTGCCATCAGTGACTCCGGGACAGGGGTTAGTTATGTGGGCACAGATACGCAGTATTTT.